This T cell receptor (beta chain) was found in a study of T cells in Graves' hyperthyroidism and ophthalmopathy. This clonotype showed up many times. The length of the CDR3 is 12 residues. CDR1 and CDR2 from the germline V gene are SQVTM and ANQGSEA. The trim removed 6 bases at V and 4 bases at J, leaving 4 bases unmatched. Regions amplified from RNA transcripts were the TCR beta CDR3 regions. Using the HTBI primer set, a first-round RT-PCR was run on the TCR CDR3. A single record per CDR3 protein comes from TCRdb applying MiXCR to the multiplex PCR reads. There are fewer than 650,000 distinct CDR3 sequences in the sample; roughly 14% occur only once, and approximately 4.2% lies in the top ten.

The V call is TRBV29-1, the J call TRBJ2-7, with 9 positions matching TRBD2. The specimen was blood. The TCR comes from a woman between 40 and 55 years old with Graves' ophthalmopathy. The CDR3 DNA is TGCAGCGTCCGACTAGCGGCTTACGAGCAGTACTTC. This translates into CSVRLAAYEQYF.